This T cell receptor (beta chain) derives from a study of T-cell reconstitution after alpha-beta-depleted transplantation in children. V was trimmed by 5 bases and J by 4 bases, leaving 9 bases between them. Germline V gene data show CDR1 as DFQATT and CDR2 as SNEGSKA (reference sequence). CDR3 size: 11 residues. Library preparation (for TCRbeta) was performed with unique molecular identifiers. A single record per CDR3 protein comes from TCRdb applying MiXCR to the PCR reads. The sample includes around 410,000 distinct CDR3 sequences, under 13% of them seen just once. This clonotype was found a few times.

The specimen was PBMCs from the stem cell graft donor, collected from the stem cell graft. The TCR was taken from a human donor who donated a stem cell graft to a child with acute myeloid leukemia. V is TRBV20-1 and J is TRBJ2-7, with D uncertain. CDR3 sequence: CSAFDVYEQYF. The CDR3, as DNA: TGCAGTGCTTTCGACGTGTACGAGCAGTACTTC.